These 4 T cell receptor beta chains were all obtained from the same sample, sequenced in a study of response to subunit inactivated influenza vaccine. TCRdb independently ran MiXCR on the RT-PCR reads; one entry per CDR3 protein. The data show about 190,000 distinct CDR3 sequences, about 15% seen once. The sample here was CD8+ T cells sorted from PBMCs, taken about 5 days after vaccination. Receptor source: a man in his fifties or sixties who received an inactivated influenza vaccine.

There are many counts of this clonotype. V usage is TRBV11-2 and J usage is TRBJ1-3; D is uncertain. Germline values: CDR1 SGHAT, CDR2 FQNNGV. Trimming pared 1 base from V and 0 bases from J, leaving 13 bases between. CDR3 length equals 17 residues. The CDR3, as DNA: TGTGCCAGCAGCTTAGGTAGCGGGTCCTACTCTGGAAACACCATATATTTT. Translation: CASSLGSGSYSGNTIYF.

The CDR3, as DNA: TGCAGTGCTAGGGGCTCCAACTCCTACAATGAGCAGTTCTTC. Its translation: CSARGSNSYNEQFF. This chain joins TRBV20-1 and TRBJ2-1, with unresolved D. Germline CDR1 DFQATT, CDR2 SNEGSKA (reference sequence). CDR3 length: 14 amino acids. Trimming took 3 bases from V and 0 from J, leaving 9 bases between them.

This clonotype has only a few counts. The J gene is TRBJ2-1, the V gene TRBV6-2 or TRBV6-3; 8 bases match TRBD1. The CDR3 has 18 amino acids. V lost 2 bases to trimming and J lost 0 bases; unmatched junction nucleotides: 9. Germline V gene lookup returns CDR1 MNHEY and CDR2 SVGEGT. This chain's CDR3 is CASSYLGQGGGSYNEQFF. As DNA, the CDR3 is TGTGCCAGCAGTTACCTCGGACAGGGAGGAGGCTCCTACAATGAGCAGTTCTTC.

This clonotype was seen only a few times. The chain joins TRBV4-3 to TRBJ2-2; 12 bases align to TRBD1. CDR1 and CDR2 (germline): LGHNA, YSLEER. After removal of 0 bases from V and 4 bases from J, the junction contained 12 bases not matched to a gene. The CDR3 totals 20 residues. Written as DNA, the CDR3 is TGCGCCAGCAGCCAAGATCCCTTCTTGGGACAGGGGGCGACCACCGGGGAGCTGTTTTTT. Translated, it gives CASSQDPFLGQGATTGELFF.